This T cell receptor beta chain is drawn from a study of spatial heterogeneity in lung cancer. CDR3 length: 15 amino acids. Germline CDR1 and CDR2: SGHDT and YYEEEE. V lost 4 bases and J lost 4; bases outside the gene matches: 11. This clonotype was detected ten times or more. As for time point: sample taken at primary tumor resection. The cohort: 70 to 85 early-stage, untreated non-small cell lung cancer patients. Whole RNA came from tumor, nontumor lung or frozen PBMC and was sequenced without being sorted. TCRdb reanalysed the 5' RACE reads using MiXCR and keeps one entry per CDR3 protein. The sample shows 5,000 to 6,500 distinct CDR3 sequences, about 3.9% of them seen only once.

The TCR originated in a male donor with early-stage non-small cell lung cancer. The chain carries TRBV5-6 and TRBJ2-7; 7 bases align to TRBD2. This specimen was normal lung tissue next to the tumor, taken at surgery. The CDR3 DNA follows: TGTGCCAGCAGCCAAAGCGGGACTTTCAATTACGAGCAGTACTTC. Its protein is CASSQSGTFNYEQYF.